This T cell receptor (beta chain) originates from a study of blood T cell repertoires in COVID-19 (dated by TCRdb to the early 2020s). In terms of the full investigation: The collaborator samples originated in the United States, Italy and Spain and spanned the acute and convalescent phases of COVID-19. HLA class I and class II types, where available, came from metadata supplied by the sample provider rather than from assay-based typing. The repertoires were released in a freely available public database intended as a resource for research on the immune response to SARS-CoV-2. Nearly every sample came with metadata listing a de-identified subject ID, COVID-19 status, age in years and sex. The dataset comprised deeply sampled blood TCRbeta repertoires from subjects exposed to, actively infected with, or recovered from COVID-19. The prospective study material was composed of cDNA or gDNA derived from T cells, B-cell-depleted T cells, or PBMCs. The samples were drawn from two sources: the first 160 participants of the ongoing ImmuneRACE study, and some 1,300 subjects contributed by 6 global collaborators.

TCRbeta CDR3 regions were amplified from genomic DNA using the immunoSEQ Assay, a bias-controlled multiplex PCR. Per the authors' processing: Within the assay, amplification of reference gene primers was used to estimate how many nucleated cells each sample contained. To quantify the absolute abundance of each unique TCRbeta CDR3 rearrangement, sequence reads were collapsed and filtered. For each sample, productive Simpson clonality was calculated by taking the square root of Simpson's diversity index across productive rearrangements. TCRdb took this table from immuneACCESS and kept in-frame rearrangements with V and J called. Such tables lack part of the clones; where checked against another copy, unresolved V genes explain under half of the gap, and the rest is unexplained. V and J calls and clone size are given by that table; D and trimming were obtained from the DNA. The table for this sample lists around 41,000 clones; around 83% of them were counted only once. The leading ten clones occupy under 55% of the sample.

Each collaborating institution followed its own protocols to collect whole blood in K2EDTA tubes. Collaborator samples were shipped for TCRbeta analysis as frozen whole blood, isolated PBMCs, or DNA extracted from either sample type. Comments on this clone: Its antigen target is currently unknown. It has no much larger one-base neighbor in the sample; base qualities were not kept.

The CDR3 measures 17 amino acids from cysteine to phenylalanine. The only DNA kept is the CDR3, 51 bases in frame from the first base. V lost 0 bases and J lost 7 bases; the stretch between them is 19 bases long. CDR1 is given as SNHLY and CDR2 as FYNNEI, both from the germline V gene. General conclusions and limits of the study: How much clinical and demographic metadata was included differed by source and by participant, and the metadata was provided uncurated.

Here the chain combines TRBV2 and TRBJ2-1; the D segment could be TRBD2, given 6 matching bases. Sequences were obtained from peripheral blood. This clonotype was obtained from a woman older than 75 with active or convalescent COVID-19. The DNA sequence is TGTGCCAGCAGTGAAGCGCTTTTCCTAGTTCGGGGGAATGAGCAGTTCTTC. Its amino acids are CASSEALFLVRGNEQFF.